Reported below is one T cell receptor beta chain. Trimming took off 2 bases at V and 1 base at J, with 18 bases between the two ends. CDR1 is MGHRA, CDR2 YSYEKL, per germline. This CDR3 has 17 amino acids. This sample stems from a study of a mutant IDH1 vaccine in newly diagnosed glioma. Specified time point: baseline, week 1 (first vaccination visit). The treatment here: pre-vaccination baseline after standard-of-care therapy. Profiling relied on immunoSEQ multiplex PCR, and the TCRdb table lists in-frame clones only, not all of them. The sample records tens of thousands of clones, 85% to 95% being singletons.

The sequence derives from a man in his forties with glioma. The material was PBMCs, obtained from a glioma patient treated with radiotherapy, temozolomide or both. This chain uses TRBV4-1 with TRBJ2-7; D could derive from TRBD1 or TRBD2 (5 bases each). As DNA, the CDR3 is TGCGCCAGCAGCCAATCCTCACCGGGGCGAGGGTCCTACGAGCAGTACTTC. Translating it yields CASSQSSPGRGSYEQYF.